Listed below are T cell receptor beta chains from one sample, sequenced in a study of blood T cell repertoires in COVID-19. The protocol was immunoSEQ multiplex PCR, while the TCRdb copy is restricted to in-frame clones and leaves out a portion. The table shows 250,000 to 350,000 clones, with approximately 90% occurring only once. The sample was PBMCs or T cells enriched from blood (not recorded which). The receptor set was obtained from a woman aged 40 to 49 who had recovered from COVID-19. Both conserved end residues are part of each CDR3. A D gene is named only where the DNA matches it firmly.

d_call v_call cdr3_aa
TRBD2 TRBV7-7 CASSLGAGGRETQYF
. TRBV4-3 CASSPSRQNTGELFF
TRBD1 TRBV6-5 CASRTGTDYGYTF
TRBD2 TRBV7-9 CASILAGGPAVNEQYF
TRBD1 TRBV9 CASSPRRGPTEAFF
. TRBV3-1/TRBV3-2 CASSPRGTFEQYF
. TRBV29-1 CSASRLLMNTEAFF
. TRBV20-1 CSASSRYEQYF
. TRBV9 CASSAGGGSGVDEQFF
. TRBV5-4 CASSGPPGGEQYF